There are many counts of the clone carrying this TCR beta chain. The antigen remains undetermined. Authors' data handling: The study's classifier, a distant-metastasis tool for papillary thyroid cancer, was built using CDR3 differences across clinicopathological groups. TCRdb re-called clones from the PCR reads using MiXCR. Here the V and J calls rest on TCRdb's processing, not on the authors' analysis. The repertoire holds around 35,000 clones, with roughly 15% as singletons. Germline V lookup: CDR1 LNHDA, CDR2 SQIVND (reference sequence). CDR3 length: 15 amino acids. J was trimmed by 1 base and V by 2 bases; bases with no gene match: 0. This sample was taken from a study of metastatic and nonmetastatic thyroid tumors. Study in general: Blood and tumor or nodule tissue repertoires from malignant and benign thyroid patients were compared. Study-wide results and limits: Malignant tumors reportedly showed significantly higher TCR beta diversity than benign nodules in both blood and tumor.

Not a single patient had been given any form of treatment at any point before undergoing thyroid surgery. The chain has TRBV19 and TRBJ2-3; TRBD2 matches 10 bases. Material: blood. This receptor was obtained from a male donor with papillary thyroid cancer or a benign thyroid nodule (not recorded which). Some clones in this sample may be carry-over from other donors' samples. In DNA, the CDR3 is TGTGCCAGTAGTATACTAGCGGGGGGCACAGATACGCAGTATTTT. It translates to CASSILAGGTDTQYF.